This T cell receptor (beta chain) was obtained from a study of vaccination effects on CD4 cells after COVID-19 (dated by TCRdb to the early 2020s). Regarding the study in general: Each participant got two doses of an mRNA SARS-CoV-2 vaccine, either BNT162b2 or mRNA-1273. The study compared SARS-CoV-2 spike-specific CD4+ TCR repertoires before and after mRNA vaccination in COVID-19 convalescent patients and infection-naive vaccine recipients. A total of roughly 9 COVID-19 convalescent patients and several SARS-CoV-2-naive healthy vaccine recipients were included in the full study. Cultures from other donors in the study were sequenced with the Oncomine TCR Beta short-read assay on an Illumina iSeq 100. Here is what the overall study found, with its caveats: Clones induced by infection and clones induced by vaccination both contracted markedly at late timepoints after vaccination, which fits with T cell responses waning over time. The study was limited by a small number of convalescent patients, and early post-infection timepoints were lacking. Among healthy vaccine recipients, nearly all vaccine-induced clones were SARS-CoV-2 mono-reactive, and only 1 of 255 was cross-reactive with common cold coronaviruses.

In the ViraFEST assay, PBMC were stimulated with viral peptide pools, and TCR sequencing was then used to find antigen-specific CD4+ T cell clonotypes based on their expansion. After approximately eleven days of culture, CD4+ T cells were isolated with the EasySep CD4+ T cell isolation kit. Negative nucleocapsid antibody results before and after vaccination confirmed that the healthy vaccine recipients had no prior SARS-CoV-2 infection. Under 2.5 million PBMC per well were cultured with approximately 10 ug/ml peptides in IMDM containing around 5% human AB serum, about 9 IU/ml IL-2 and gentamicin. Half of the culture medium was replaced with fresh IL-2-containing medium on days 3 and 7. Each peptide stimulation condition was cultured in triplicate wells unless otherwise noted. PBMC were separated from whole blood using Ficoll-Paque Plus gradient centrifugation and were then either cryopreserved at -140C or used fresh. The overlapping peptide pools covered the spike proteins of SARS-CoV-2 and of the common cold coronaviruses HCoV-NL63, HCoV-OC43 and HCoV-229E. The QIAamp micro DNA kit was used to extract genomic DNA from the cultured CD4+ T cells.

The library was produced with the immunoSEQ multiplex PCR assay. TCR beta CDR3 sequencing was performed on DNA from the cultured, isolated CD4+ T cells. Regarding the original processing steps: Non-productive TCR sequences were removed, reads were trimmed to the CDR3 region, and CDR3s of at least 7 amino acids were retained. The MANAFEST web app was used to identify antigen-specific clonotypes by comparing expansion in peptide wells with expansion in reference cultures. To be called positive, a clone needed expansion at FDR<0.05 compared with the reference and with all other wells, an odds ratio greater than 5, and a frequency greater than 0.1% in two replicate wells. Clonotypes significantly expanded in SARS-CoV-2 spike wells and in at least one common cold coronavirus spike condition were defined as cross-reactive. Levenshtein distance calculated with the stringdist R package was used to assess CDR3 similarity, and unrooted trees were constructed with ape in R 3.6.1. TCRdb took over this immuneACCESS table, retaining in-frame rearrangements with V and J assigned. Such tables are incomplete; in checked studies, under half of the missing clones stem from an unresolved V gene, and the remainder is unexplained. The DNA was the basis for D and trimming; V, J and clone size are from that table. Present in this sample are 62,000 or so clones, 80% of which were seen just once. More than 9% of the sample rests with the top ten.

A word on this clone: This clone's antigen is unknown. No much larger clone exists at a distance of one base, and base qualities are not known.

The origin of this receptor is a human donor who received a COVID-19 vaccine. The sample consisted of CD4+ T cells from PBMCs cultured with SARS-CoV-2 spike peptides, taken before COVID-19 vaccination. The meaning of the sample's cell subset or site label: SARS-CoV-2 spike overlapping peptide pool stimulation.

This receptor has the CDR3 CASSNPVSAAGVDTEAFF. At the DNA level, the sequence is TGCGCCAGCAGCAACCCAGTCTCGGCGGCGGGGGTGGACACTGAAGCTTTCTTT. Recombination connected TRBV5-1 to TRBJ1-1; a weak D assignment points to TRBD1 (5 bases agree). Measured from the cysteine to the phenylalanine, the CDR3 is 18 residues long. The entry retains the CDR3 DNA only, 54 bases that are in frame from base 1. The germline V gene gives CDR1 as SGHRS and CDR2 as YFSETQ. Deletion took 4 bases off V and 3 bases off J, with a span of 25 bases between the germline ends. Full variable domain (CDR3 extended with the reference TRBV5-1 and TRBJ1-1 proteins): KAGVTQTPRYLIKTRGQQVTLSCSPISGHRSVSWYQQTPGQGLQFLFEYFSETQRNKGNFPGRFSGRQFSNSRSEMNVSTLELGDSALYLCASSNPVSAAGVDTEAFFGQGTRLTVV.